The 20 T cell receptor beta chains reported below all come from one sample, sequenced in a study of beta chain features in type 1 diabetes (dated by TCRdb to the late 2010s). The library came from the immunoSEQ multiplex PCR assay. The entire isolated RNA was reverse transcribed using the High Capacity cDNA Reverse Transcription Kit, and thus expressed TCRB transcripts were sequenced. The table was pulled from immuneACCESS by TCRdb, which kept in-frame rearrangements only. Such tables lose some clones; where checked, under half of the loss comes from unresolved V genes, and the rest has no known cause. The sample profile shows under 250,000 clones; 25% to 30% of them were found once. Around 4% of the sample goes to the ten largest clones. Source material: central memory CD4+ T cells from blood. These receptors originate from a man under 40 in good health.

As for this clone: Other DNA variants within this sample encode the same CDR3. The CDR3 nucleotides read TGTGCCAGCAGCTTCGCGGGGACGTACAATGAGCAGTTCTTC. This gives the protein CASSFAGTYNEQFF. This rearrangement joins TRBV7-9 to TRBJ2-1, with a possible D match to TRBD2 (6 bases). This CDR3 is 14 amino acids long. Trimming pared 3 bases from V and 4 bases from J, leaving 10 bases between. CDR1 is SEHNR and CDR2 is FQNEAQ in the germline V gene (reference sequence).

There are a few counts of this clone. The same CDR3 arises from other DNA sequences in this sample as well. The V gene is TRBV5-1, the J gene TRBJ2-5; 7 bases agree with TRBD2. CDR1 is SGHRS, CDR2 YFSETQ, per germline. The CDR3 totals 15 residues. Unmatched junction bases numbered 4, after V lost 0 bases and J lost 2 bases. The CDR3 region has the DNA TGCGCCAGCAGCTTGGGGAGCGGGATTCAAGAGACCCAGTACTTC. Translation: CASSLGSGIQETQYF.

This clone has only a few counts. The chain recombines TRBV5-8 with TRBJ1-1; possible D gene TRBD1, 5 bases. Germline V gives CDR1 SGHTS, CDR2 YDEGEE. The V gene lost 2 bases and the J gene lost 1 base, with 18 bases spanning the gap. The length of the CDR3 is 17 residues. This CDR3 reads CASSFKGKLNPNTEAFF. The CDR3, as DNA: TGTGCCAGCAGCTTTAAGGGGAAGCTAAACCCGAACACTGAAGCTTTCTTT.

The chain recombines TRBV11-2 with TRBJ2-5, with a possible D match to TRBD2 (5 bases). Trimming took 7 bases from V and 4 from J, leaving 10 bases between them. There are 12 residues in the CDR3. CDR1 is SGHAT, CDR2 FQNNGV, per germline. In DNA, the CDR3 is TGTGCCAGCACCCCTGAGGGAGAGACCCAGTACTTC. This codes for CASTPEGETQYF.

This clone was counted at least ten times. The chain employs TRBV7-2 and TRBJ2-7; 7 nucleotides agree with TRBD2. The germline V gene has CDR1 SGHTA and CDR2 FQGNSA. With V trimmed by 5 bases and J by 9 bases, 10 bases remained unmatched. The CDR3 runs to 13 residues. CDR3 amino acids: CASSPLPREGQYF. The CDR3 DNA follows: TGTGCCAGCAGCCCCCTCCCAAGGGAGGGGCAGTACTTC.

The CDR3 DNA is TGTGCCAGCAGCAGCCGGGAGCCCGATACGCAGTATTTT. It is translated as CASSSREPDTQYF. The chain joins TRBV5-4 to TRBJ2-3, with D tentatively TRBD2 (6 bases). Germline values: CDR1 SGHNT, CDR2 YYREEE (reference sequence). V lost 4 bases and J 6 bases, leaving 12 bases between the germline ends. This CDR3 is built from 13 residues.

This clone occurred many times. The DNA for the CDR3 is TGTGCCAGTAACGGGGGTGGGCATGAGCAGTTCTTC. Its translation is CASNGGGHEQFF. The J gene is TRBJ2-1, the V gene TRBV19, with D tentatively TRBD2 (6 bases). Deletions cut 7 bases from V and 8 bases from J, with 12 bases between. The length of the CDR3 is 12 residues. Per the germline V gene, CDR1 is LNHDA and CDR2 is SQIVND (reference sequence). Full variable domain (remainder filled in from reference TRBV19 and TRBJ2-1): DGGITQSPKYLFRKEGQNVTLSCEQNLNHDAMYWYRQDPGQGLRLIYYSQIVNDFQKGDIAEGYSVSREKKESFPLTVTSAQKNPTAFYLCASNGGGHEQFFGPGTRLTVL.

The rearrangement links TRBV18 to TRBJ2-7; D is uncertain. Germline V gene data show CDR1 as KGHSH and CDR2 as LQKENI. The CDR3 is 12 amino acids. The V and J ends lost 4 bases and 4 bases respectively, with 8 bases between them. CDR3 loop: CASSQIGYEQYF. CDR3 DNA: TGTGCCAGCTCACAAATTGGATACGAGCAGTACTTC. Full variable domain (outside the CDR3, taken from reference TRBV18 and TRBJ2-7): NAGVMQNPRHLVRRRGQEARLRCSPMKGHSHVYWYRQLPEEGLKFMVYLQKENIIDESGMPKERFSAEFPKEGPSILRIQQVVRGDSAAYFCASSQIGYEQYFGPGTRLTVT.

The chain carries TRBV9 and TRBJ2-5, with D perhaps being TRBD1 or TRBD2 (5 bases each). V was pared by 6 bases and J by 0 bases, with 15 bases between. The germline V gene encodes CDR1 SGDLS and CDR2 YYNGEE. The CDR3 has 15 residues. Here the CDR3 DNA reads TGTGCCAGCACCCCCTCCGGGGCCTACCAAGAGACCCAGTACTTC. Protein: CASTPSGAYQETQYF.

This clone was seen once. CDR3 nucleotides: TGTGCCAGCAGTTACTCCGGACTAGGAGATTCAGAGACCCAGTACTTC. As protein: CASSYSGLGDSETQYF. V usage is TRBV6-5 and J usage is TRBJ2-5, with 7 bases lining up with TRBD2. Germline V gene lookup returns CDR1 MNHEY and CDR2 SVGAGI. The CDR3 length is 16 residues. V trimming: 0 bases; J trimming: 4 bases; junction bases outside the gene matches: 8.

This clone was seen only a few times. The chain couples TRBV6-5 to TRBJ2-5; 7 bases agree with TRBD1. Germline V gene data show CDR1 as MNHEY and CDR2 as SVGAGI. The CDR3 extends over 16 amino acids. V shed 4 bases and J 0 bases; nucleotides not matched to a gene: 8. Here the CDR3 reads CASSFSLTGYQETQYF. The CDR3 DNA follows: TGTGCCAGCAGTTTCTCCTTGACAGGGTACCAAGAGACCCAGTACTTC.

This rearrangement joins TRBV30 to TRBJ2-2; 7 bases are a match to TRBD2. There are 14 residues in the CDR3. Germline V lookup: CDR1 GTSNPN, CDR2 SVGIG (reference sequence). With V trimmed by 4 bases and J by 3 bases, 5 bases remained unmatched. DNA for the CDR3: TGTGCCTGGACCGGGACTATACACACCGGGGAGCTGTTTTTT. Protein sequence: CAWTGTIHTGELFF.

This chain connects TRBV30 to TRBJ1-5, with D unclear. Germline V gives CDR1 GTSNPN, CDR2 SVGIG (reference sequence). The CDR3 has 15 amino acids. V shed 0 bases and J shed 0 bases, with 9 bases lying between them. CDR3 sequence reads: CAWSVLGNSNQPQHF. DNA of the CDR3: TGTGCCTGGAGTGTACTGGGAAATAGCAATCAGCCCCAGCATTTT.

The rearrangement joins TRBV9 to TRBJ2-1; D remains ambiguous. In germline, CDR1 is SGDLS, CDR2 YYNGEE. Trimming took off 4 bases at V and 4 bases at J, with 15 bases between the two ends. This CDR3 has 15 residues. The CDR3 loop reads CASSQILSRYNEQFF. Here the CDR3 DNA reads TGTGCCAGCAGCCAGATACTGAGTCGATACAATGAGCAGTTCTTC.

This clone was seen repeatedly, ten times or more. The rearrangement joins TRBV28 to TRBJ2-7; the D gene is possibly TRBD1 (6 bases). V lost 7 bases to trimming and J lost 11 bases, with 24 bases between them. This CDR3 spans 14 amino acids. Germline CDR1 is MDHEN and CDR2 is SYDVKM. CDR3 in amino acids: CASTIGAGAPAEYF. The CDR3 DNA is TGTGCCAGCACCATCGGGGCAGGGGCACCCGCCGAGTACTTC.

This clone was seen at least ten times. The chain has TRBV7-9 and TRBJ2-5, with D possibly TRBD1 on 6 matching bases. CDR1 and CDR2 (germline): SEHNR, FQNEAQ (reference sequence). Trimming took 5 bases from V and 2 from J, leaving 9 bases between them. The CDR3 length is 13 residues. CDR3 nucleotides: TGTGCCAGCAGCAGGACAGCACAAGAGACCCAGTACTTC. Translated, it gives CASSRTAQETQYF.

This clone occurred a few times. V and J are TRBV30 and TRBJ2-3; TRBD2 aligns across 7 bases. Germline V lookup: CDR1 GTSNPN, CDR2 SVGIG (reference sequence). V trimming: 5 bases; J trimming: 11 bases; junction bases outside the gene matches: 10. This CDR3 spans 12 amino acids. CDR3 residues: CAWGPLGGGQYF. The CDR3 DNA reads as TGTGCCTGGGGTCCCCTTGGCGGGGGGCAGTATTTT.

The rearrangement uses TRBV30 and TRBJ1-5; tentatively, D is TRBD1 (6 bases). CDR1 GTSNPN and CDR2 SVGIG come from the germline V gene (reference sequence). The length of the CDR3 is 16 residues. V was clipped by 2 bases and J by 2 bases, with 16 bases between them. The CDR3 DNA follows: TGTGCCTGGAGTCCCCCCTTCCGACAGGGCAATCAGCCCCAGCATTTT. Translating gives CAWSPPFRQGNQPQHF. Full variable domain (remainder filled in from reference TRBV30 and TRBJ1-5): SQTIHQWPATLVQPVGSPLSLECTVEGTSNPNLYWYRQAAGRGLQLLFYSVGIGQISSEVPQNLSASRPQDRQFILSSKKLLLSDSGFYLCAWSPPFRQGNQPQHFGDGTRLSIL.

This clone was seen a few times. This chain links TRBV28 with TRBJ2-7; 14 nucleotides align to TRBD2. The CDR3 is 17 amino acids. In germline, CDR1 is MDHEN, CDR2 SYDVKM. The ends lost 5 bases at V and 5 bases at J; junction bases unmatched: 11. As DNA, the CDR3 is TGTGCCAGCAGTCCGAGAATCGGGACTAGCGGGAGAAACGAGCAGTACTTC. Its translation: CASSPRIGTSGRNEQYF. Supplemented by reference TRBV28 and TRBJ2-7, the full variable domain reads DVKVTQSSRYLVKRTGEKVFLECVQDMDHENMFWYRQDPGLGLRLIYFSYDVKMKEKGDIPEGYSVSREKKERFSLILESASTNQTSMYLCASSPRIGTSGRNEQYFGPGTRLTVT.

This clone was found a few times. The chain is built from TRBV7-2 and TRBJ2-5; D call uncertain. Germline CDR1 reads SGHTA; CDR2 reads FQGNSA. The V and J ends lost 1 base and 1 base respectively, with 4 bases between them. This CDR3 spans 13 amino acids. This CDR3 is CASSLEVQETQYF. DNA of the CDR3: TGTGCCAGCAGCTTAGAGGTCCAAGAGACCCAGTACTTC.